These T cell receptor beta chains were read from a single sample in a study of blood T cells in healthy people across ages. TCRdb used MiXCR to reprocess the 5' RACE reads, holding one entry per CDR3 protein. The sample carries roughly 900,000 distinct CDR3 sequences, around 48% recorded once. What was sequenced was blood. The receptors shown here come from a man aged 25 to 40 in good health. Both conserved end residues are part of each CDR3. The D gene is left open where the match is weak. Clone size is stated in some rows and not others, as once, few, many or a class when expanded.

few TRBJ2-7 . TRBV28 TGTGCCAGCACTTCGACGGGCGGGCGCAGGGACGAGCAGTACTTC CASTSTGGRRDEQYF
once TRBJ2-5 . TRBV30 TGTGCCTGGACGTATAGACGTGGTGAGCAGTACTTC CAWTYRRGEQYF
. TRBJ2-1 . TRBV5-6 TGTGCCAGCAGCCCATTTTTACAGGGATTGAATTACAATGAGCAGTTCTTC CASSPFLQGLNYNEQFF
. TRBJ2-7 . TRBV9 TGTGCCAGCAGCGTAGAGGGGGTCTCCATCGAGCAGTACTTC CASSVEGVSIEQYF
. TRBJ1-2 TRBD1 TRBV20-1 TGCAGTGCTAGGGATTTTGGACAGGCCTTCTATGGCTACACCTTC CSARDFGQAFYGYTF
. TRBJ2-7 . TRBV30 TGTGCCTGGAGTGCGCAGTACGAGCAGTACTTC CAWSAQYEQYF
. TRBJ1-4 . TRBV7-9 TGTGCCAGCTCCACGGCCGGGGGAACTAATGAAAAACTGTTTTTT CASSTAGGTNEKLFF
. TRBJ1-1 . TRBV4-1 TGCGCCAGCAAACAGGGCGCCGTTTTTATGAACACTGAAGCTTTCTTT CASKQGAVFMNTEAFF
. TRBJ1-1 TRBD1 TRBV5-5 TGTGCCAGCAGAAAAGGGGGACAGACTATGAACACTGAAGCTTTCTTT CASRKGGQTMNTEAFF
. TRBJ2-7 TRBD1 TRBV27 TGTGCCAGCAGCACGGGACAGGGGAGTCCCTACGAGCAGTACTTC CASSTGQGSPYEQYF
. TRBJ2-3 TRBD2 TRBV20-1 TGCAGTGCTAGACAAATAGCGGGGGGGTCCACAGATACGCAGTATTTT CSARQIAGGSTDTQYF
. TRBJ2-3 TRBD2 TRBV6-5 TGTGCCAGCAGTTATAAGGCTAGCGGGGCCCCCGAGGATACGCAGTATTTT CASSYKASGAPEDTQYF
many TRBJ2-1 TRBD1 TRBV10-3 TGTGCCATCAGTGGAGACAGGGGGTCCTACAATGAGCAGTTCTTC CAISGDRGSYNEQFF
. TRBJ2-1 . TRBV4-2 TGTGCCAGCAGCCAAGGGCGGGACCCTATCTACAATGAGCAGTTCTTC CASSQGRDPIYNEQFF
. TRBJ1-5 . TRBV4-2 TGTGCCAGCAGCCCCTTAGACAGGTCGGAGAGCAATCAGCCCCAGCATTTT CASSPLDRSESNQPQHF
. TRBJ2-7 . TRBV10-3 TGTGCCATCAGTGTCCGACGGGCAGATAACGAGCAGTACTTC CAISVRRADNEQYF
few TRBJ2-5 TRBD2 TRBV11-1 TGTGCCAGCAGCTACGCCGGACTAGCGGGGGAAGAGACCCAGTACTTC CASSYAGLAGEETQYF
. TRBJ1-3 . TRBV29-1 TGCAGCGTTGGCGAGAACACCATATATTTT CSVGENTIYF
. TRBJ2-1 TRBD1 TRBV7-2 TGTGCCAGCAGCTTAGTGGGGACAGGGTATCGTGTGCAGTTCTTC CASSLVGTGYRVQFF
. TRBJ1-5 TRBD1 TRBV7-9 TGTGCCATCAGCGCGCCGGGACAGGGAGCACATAGCAATCAGCCCCAGCATTTT CAISAPGQGAHSNQPQHF
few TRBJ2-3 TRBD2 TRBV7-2 TGTGCCAGCAGCCCGCACCTCACTAGCGGGGGTCGGGTAGATACGCAGTATTTT CASSPHLTSGGRVDTQYF
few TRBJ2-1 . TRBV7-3 TGTGCCAGCAGCTTAGGAATAGGGCCGGGCCTAAAAAACAATGAGCAGTTCTTC CASSLGIGPGLKNNEQFF
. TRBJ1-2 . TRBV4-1 TGCGCCAGCAGCCAAGATGGAGGGCTAGCTAACTATGGCTACACCTTC CASSQDGGLANYGYTF
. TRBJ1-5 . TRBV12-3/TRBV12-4 TGTGCCAGCAGCGTAGGGAGTATTAGCAATCAGCCCCAGCATTTT CASSVGSISNQPQHF
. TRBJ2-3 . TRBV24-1 TGTGCCACCAGTGATTTGAGGGCAGATACGCAGTATTTT CATSDLRADTQYF
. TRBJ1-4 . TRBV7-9 TGTGCCAGCAGCTCTACCAGGAGTTTGGGTGAAAAACTGTTTTTT CASSSTRSLGEKLFF
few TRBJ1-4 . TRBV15 TGTGCCACCAGCAAAAGACATAATGAAAAACTGTTTTTT CATSKRHNEKLFF